This TCR beta chain was identified during a study of T-cell reconstitution after alpha-beta-depleted transplantation in children. Study-level results: Surviving recipient T cells and thymic progenitors underlay high day-60 TCRbeta diversity in some patients. T cells produced anew were the main source of T-cell counts and diversity one year after transplant. Reportedly, roughly two months post-transplant, alpha-beta T cells arose from several hundred expanded graft clones.

This clonotype appeared a few times. The antigen remains undetermined. Germline assignment: CDR1 SGHTA and CDR2 FQGNSA. The ends were cut back, 10 bases at V and 6 bases at J, with 16 bases in the middle. The CDR3 loop spans 12 amino acids. A library of TCRbeta sequences, prepared with unique molecular identifiers, was generated. One entry per CDR3 protein results from TCRdb running MiXCR on the PCR reads. The table has some 310,000 distinct CDR3 sequences, around 20% seen once; the top ten hold approximately 11%. The J gene is TRBJ2-7, the V gene TRBV7-2; D is perhaps TRBD1 or TRBD2 (6 bases each). This specimen was PBMCs, mostly from graft donor cells, taken 180 days after TCRalphabeta/CD19-depleted stem cell transplant. The sequence derives from a male patient under 18 who had a stem cell transplant for acute lymphoblastic leukemia, so the T cells may come from the graft donor. The CDR3 region is CATSEGGAEQYF. CDR3 DNA sequence: TGTGCCACCTCCGAGGGGGGAGCCGAGCAGTACTTC.